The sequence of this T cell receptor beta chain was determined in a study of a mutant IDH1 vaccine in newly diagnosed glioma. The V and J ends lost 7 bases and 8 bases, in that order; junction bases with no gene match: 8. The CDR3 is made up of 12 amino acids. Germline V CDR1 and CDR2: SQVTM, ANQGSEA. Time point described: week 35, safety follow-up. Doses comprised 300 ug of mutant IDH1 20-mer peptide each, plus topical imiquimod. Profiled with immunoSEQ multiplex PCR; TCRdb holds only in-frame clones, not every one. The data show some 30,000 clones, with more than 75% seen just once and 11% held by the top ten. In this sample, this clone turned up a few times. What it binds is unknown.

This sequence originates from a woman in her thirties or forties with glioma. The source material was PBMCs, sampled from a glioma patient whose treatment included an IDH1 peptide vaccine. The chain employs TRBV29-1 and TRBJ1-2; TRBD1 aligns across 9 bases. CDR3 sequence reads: CSAGRTGVGYTF. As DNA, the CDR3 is TGCAGCGCCGGAAGGACAGGGGTAGGCTACACCTTC.